The sequence of this T cell receptor beta chain was determined in a study of T-cell reconstitution after alpha-beta-depleted transplantation in children. Deletions cut 6 bases from V and 3 bases from J, with 15 bases between. This CDR3 comprises 14 residues. Overall study findings and caveats: High day-60 TCRbeta diversity in some patients came from surviving recipient T cells and thymic progenitors. Several hundred rapidly expanded clones from non-depleted graft cells reportedly supplied alpha-beta T cells about two months post-transplant.

A TCRbeta library incorporating unique molecular identifiers was prepared. One entry per CDR3 protein, called by TCRdb with MiXCR from the PCR reads. The sample includes a few hundred thousand distinct CDR3 sequences, about a sixth of them seen just once. Note on this clonotype: The antigen is not known.

The sequence was collected from a boy younger than two who had a stem cell transplant for Wiskott-Aldrich syndrome, so the T cells may come from the graft donor. The source material was PBMCs, mostly from graft donor cells, sampled 360 days after TCRalphabeta/CD19-depleted stem cell transplant. V usage is TRBV12-3 or TRBV12-4 and J usage is TRBJ2-7; D gene uncertain. CDR3 nucleotides: TGTGCCAGCAGGCCTACCGGGTCCTACTACGAGCAGTACTTC. This translates into CASRPTGSYYEQYF.